This record concerns one TCR beta chain sequence. Its antigen is currently unknown. Distinct nucleotide sequences in the sample also encode this CDR3. Germline CDR1 reads SNHLY; CDR2 reads FYNNEI. V lost 7 bases and J 15 bases, leaving 20 bases between the germline ends. The CDR3 covers 12 residues. This entry is derived from a study of graft-versus-host responses after intestinal transplantation. About the research overall: Once they had received anti-thymocyte globulin induction, all recipients took tacrolimus and steroids for approximately 3 years.

General study findings and limits: Some GvH clones were seen earlier in gut or blood, suggesting intestinal origin.

Here immunoSEQ multiplex PCR was the method, and the copy in TCRdb shows in-frame clones only, minus some. Of fewer than 150,000 clones in the sample, about 92% were seen once. The sequenced sample was unstimulated CD4+ T cells sorted from spleen or lymph node cells, obtained before intestinal transplant. The clonotype comes from a human donor who received an intestinal transplant. V gene TRBV2 combines with J gene TRBJ2-3, with a possible D match to TRBD1 (6 bases). The DNA of the CDR3 is TGTGCCAGCACCTCGCACAGGGCGGGTCAATATTTT. Translation gives CASTSHRAGQYF.